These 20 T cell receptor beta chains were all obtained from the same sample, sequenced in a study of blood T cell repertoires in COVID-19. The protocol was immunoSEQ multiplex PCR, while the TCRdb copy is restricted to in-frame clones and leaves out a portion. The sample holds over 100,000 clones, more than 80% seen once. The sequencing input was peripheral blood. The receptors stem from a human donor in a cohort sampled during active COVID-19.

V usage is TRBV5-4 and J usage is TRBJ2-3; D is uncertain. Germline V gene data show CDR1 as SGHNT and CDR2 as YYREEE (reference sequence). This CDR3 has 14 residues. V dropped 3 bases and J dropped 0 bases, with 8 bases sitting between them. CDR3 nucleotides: TGTGCCAGCAGCTCCCCCTCTAGCACAGATACGCAGTATTTT. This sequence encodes CASSSPSSTDTQYF.

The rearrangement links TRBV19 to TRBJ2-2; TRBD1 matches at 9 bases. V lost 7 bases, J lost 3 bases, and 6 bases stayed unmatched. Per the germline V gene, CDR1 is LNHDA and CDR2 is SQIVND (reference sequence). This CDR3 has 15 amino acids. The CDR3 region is CASTQTGGYTGELFF. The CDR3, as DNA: TGTGCCAGTACCCAGACAGGGGGGTACACCGGGGAGCTGTTTTTT.

CDR3 DNA: TGTGCCAGCTCACCAGTTCTGTCCGTAGCTGGGGGCTACACCTTC. Encoded protein: CASSPVLSVAGGYTF. V usage is TRBV18 and J usage is TRBJ1-2; D gene uncertain. V was clipped by 2 bases and J by 8 bases, with 18 bases between them. From germline, CDR1 is KGHSH and CDR2 LQKENI. There are 15 residues in the CDR3.

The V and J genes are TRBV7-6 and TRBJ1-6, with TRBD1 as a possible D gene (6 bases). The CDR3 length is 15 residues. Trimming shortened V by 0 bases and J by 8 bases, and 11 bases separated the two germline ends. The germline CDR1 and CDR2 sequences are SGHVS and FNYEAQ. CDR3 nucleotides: TGTGCCAGCAGCTTAGCGACAGGCCAATATTCACCCCTCCACTTT. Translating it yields CASSLATGQYSPLHF.

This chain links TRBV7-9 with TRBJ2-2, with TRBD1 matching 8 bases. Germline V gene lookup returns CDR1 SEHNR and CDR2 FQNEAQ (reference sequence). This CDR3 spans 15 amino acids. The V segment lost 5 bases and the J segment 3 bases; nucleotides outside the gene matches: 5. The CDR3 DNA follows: TGTGCCAGCAGCCGAGGACAGGGCCACACCGGGGAGCTGTTTTTT. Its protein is CASSRGQGHTGELFF.

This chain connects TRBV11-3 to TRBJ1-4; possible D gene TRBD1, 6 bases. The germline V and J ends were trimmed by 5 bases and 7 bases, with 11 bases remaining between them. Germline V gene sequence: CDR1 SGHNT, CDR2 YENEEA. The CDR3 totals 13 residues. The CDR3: CASSRGASEKLFF. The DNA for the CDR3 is TGTGCCAGCAGCCGGGGGGCAAGTGAAAAACTGTTTTTT.

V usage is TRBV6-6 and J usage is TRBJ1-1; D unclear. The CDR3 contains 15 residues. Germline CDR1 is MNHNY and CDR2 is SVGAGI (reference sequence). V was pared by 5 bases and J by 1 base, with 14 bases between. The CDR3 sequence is CASSGTGNPNTEAFF. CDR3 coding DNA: TGTGCCAGCAGTGGAACGGGGAATCCGAACACTGAAGCTTTCTTT.

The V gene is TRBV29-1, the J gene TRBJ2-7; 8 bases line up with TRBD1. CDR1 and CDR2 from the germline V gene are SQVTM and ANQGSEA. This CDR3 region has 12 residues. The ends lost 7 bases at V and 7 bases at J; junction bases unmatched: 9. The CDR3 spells CSARTGSREQYF. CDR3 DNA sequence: TGCAGCGCCCGGACAGGGTCTCGAGAGCAGTACTTC.

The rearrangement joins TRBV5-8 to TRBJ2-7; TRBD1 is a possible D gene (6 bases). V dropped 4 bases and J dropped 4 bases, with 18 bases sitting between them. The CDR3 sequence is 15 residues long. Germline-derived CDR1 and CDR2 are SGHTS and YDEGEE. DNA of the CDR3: TGTGCCAGCAGCGTGATATCGACAGGAGATTACGAGCAGTACTTC. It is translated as CASSVISTGDYEQYF.

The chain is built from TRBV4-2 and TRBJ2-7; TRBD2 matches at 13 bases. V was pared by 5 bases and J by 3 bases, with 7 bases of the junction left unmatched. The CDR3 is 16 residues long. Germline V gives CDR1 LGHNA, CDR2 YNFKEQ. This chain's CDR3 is CASSIGTSGVNYEQYF. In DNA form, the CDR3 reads TGTGCCAGCAGCATCGGGACTAGCGGGGTTAACTACGAGCAGTACTTC.

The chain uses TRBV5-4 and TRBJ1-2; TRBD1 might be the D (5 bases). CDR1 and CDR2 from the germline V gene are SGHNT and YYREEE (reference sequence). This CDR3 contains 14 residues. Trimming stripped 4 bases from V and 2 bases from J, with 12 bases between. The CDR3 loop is CASSPGHTNYGYTF. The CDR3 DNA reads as TGTGCCAGCAGCCCCGGACACACAAACTATGGCTACACCTTC.

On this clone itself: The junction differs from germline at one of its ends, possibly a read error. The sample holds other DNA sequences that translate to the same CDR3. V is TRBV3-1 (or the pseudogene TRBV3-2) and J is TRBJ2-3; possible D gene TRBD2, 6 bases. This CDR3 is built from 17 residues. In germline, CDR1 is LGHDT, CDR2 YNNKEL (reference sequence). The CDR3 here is CASSQTGGLPCTDTQYF. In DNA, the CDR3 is TGCGCCAGCAGCCAAACCGGGGGACTTCCTTGCACAGATACGCAGTATTTT.

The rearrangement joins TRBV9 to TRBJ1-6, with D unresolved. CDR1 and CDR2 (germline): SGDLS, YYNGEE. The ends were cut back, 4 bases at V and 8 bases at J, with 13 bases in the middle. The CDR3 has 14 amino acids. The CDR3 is CASSSGVGDSPLHF. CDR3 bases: TGTGCCAGCAGCTCCGGGGTCGGTGATTCACCCCTCCACTTT.

This CDR3 is CASSPGWLAGGHSQETQYF. CDR3 nucleotide sequence: TGTGCCAGCAGCCCGGGGTGGCTAGCGGGGGGGCATAGCCAAGAGACCCAGTACTTC. This chain uses TRBV3-1 (or the pseudogene TRBV3-2) with TRBJ2-5, with 12 bases fitting TRBD2. V gave up 4 bases and J gave up 1 base; unmatched junction bases: 13. Germline values: CDR1 LGHDT, CDR2 YNNKEL (reference sequence). The CDR3 is made up of 19 amino acids.

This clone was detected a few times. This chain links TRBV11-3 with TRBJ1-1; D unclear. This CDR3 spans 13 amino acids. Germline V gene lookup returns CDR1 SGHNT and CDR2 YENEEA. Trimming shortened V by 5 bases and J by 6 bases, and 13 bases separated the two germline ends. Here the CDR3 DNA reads TGTGCCAGCAGCCCCCCCTCTGCGCCTGAAGCTTTCTTT. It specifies CASSPPSAPEAFF.

This CDR3 is CASSPHGGAYNEQFF. As DNA, the CDR3 is TGTGCCAGCAGCCCTCACGGGGGGGCCTACAATGAGCAGTTCTTC. The chain employs TRBV7-9 and TRBJ2-1; 8 bases align to TRBD2. Trimming removed 5 bases from V and 2 bases from J; junction bases left unmatched: 5. From germline, CDR1 is SEHNR and CDR2 FQNEAQ (reference sequence). CDR3 length equals 15 residues.

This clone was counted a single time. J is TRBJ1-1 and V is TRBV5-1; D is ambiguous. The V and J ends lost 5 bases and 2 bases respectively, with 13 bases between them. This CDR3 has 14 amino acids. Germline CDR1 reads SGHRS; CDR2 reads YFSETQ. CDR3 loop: CASRGDTPNTEAFF. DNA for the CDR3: TGCGCCAGCAGAGGCGACACCCCCAACACTGAAGCTTTCTTT.

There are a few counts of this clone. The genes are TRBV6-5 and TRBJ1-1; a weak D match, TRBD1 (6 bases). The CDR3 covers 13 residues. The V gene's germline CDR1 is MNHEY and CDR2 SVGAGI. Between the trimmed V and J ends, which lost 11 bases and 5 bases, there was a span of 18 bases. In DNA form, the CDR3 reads TGTGCCGGTCGTGGCGAGGGGGGGACTGAAGCTTTCTTT. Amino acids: CAGRGEGGTEAFF.

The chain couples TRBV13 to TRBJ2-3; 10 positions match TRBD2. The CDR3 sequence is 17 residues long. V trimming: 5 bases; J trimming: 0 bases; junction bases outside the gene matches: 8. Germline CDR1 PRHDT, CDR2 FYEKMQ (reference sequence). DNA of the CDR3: TGTGCCAGCAGCGGGTTAGCGGGGGGAACTAGCACAGATACGCAGTATTTT. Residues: CASSGLAGGTSTDTQYF.

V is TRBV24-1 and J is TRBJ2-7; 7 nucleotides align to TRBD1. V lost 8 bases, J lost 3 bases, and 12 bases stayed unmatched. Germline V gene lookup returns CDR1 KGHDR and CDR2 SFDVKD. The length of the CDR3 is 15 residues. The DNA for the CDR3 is TGTGCCACCACCCCACAGACAGGGACGGGCTACGAGCAGTACTTC. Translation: CATTPQTGTGYEQYF.